The source of this TCR beta chain is a study of cytotoxic CD8 clonotypes in ibrutinib-treated CLL. Across the whole study: Enrolment comprised eleven to twelve relapsed/refractory and roughly 15 treatment-naive patients; some 18 were IGHV unmutated. Responses: roughly 24 partial, 2 complete; after median around 70 months, about 15 stayed remitted, around 12 progressed.

A word on this clone: The antigen remains undetermined.

Germline CDR1 and CDR2: SGHAT and FQNNGV. There are 15 residues in the CDR3. With 4 bases removed from V and 0 bases from J, the gap between germline ends came to 11 bases. Findings of the study overall: Circulating CD8+ T-cell counts were tracked by baseline clonality, which exceeded that of age-matched healthy donors.

TCRdb's table, derived via immunoSEQ multiplex PCR, lists solely in-frame clones and lacks some. The data contain about 72,000 clones, roughly 72% of them singletons. This specimen was PBMCs, taken after 12 months of ibrutinib treatment. The rearrangement links TRBV11-2 to TRBJ2-3, with D perhaps matching TRBD1 (6 bases). The receptor's source is a human donor with chronic lymphocytic leukemia. The CDR3 sequence: CASSSQTGSTDTQYF. The CDR3 DNA reads TGTGCCAGCAGCTCCCAAACAGGGAGCACAGATACGCAGTATTTT.